This T cell receptor (beta chain) was sequenced for a study of control samples from healthy donors and cancer patients (dated by TCRdb to 2018 to 2021). The table lists this clone with a count of one. Its target antigen remains unknown. The sample holds no much larger clone one base away, and base qualities are not on file. The CDR3 holds 13 amino acids from the cysteine to the phenylalanine. The only DNA kept is the CDR3, 39 bases in frame from the first base. The trim is 3 bases for V and 5 bases for J, with a gap of 10 bases between the germline ends. Receptor amplification or capture employed the immunoSEQ multiplex PCR assay. TCRdb mirrors the immuneACCESS table, restricted to in-frame sequences. Some clones are absent from its copies; in checked studies, under half trace to an unresolved V gene, and the reason for the others is unknown. This sample comprises 100,000 to 150,000 clones, about 92% of them detected only once. Just under 0.6% of the sample comes from the top ten.

Sequenced input: PBMCs. The V and J segments used are TRBV12-3 or TRBV12-4 and TRBJ1-2; the D gene lacks a confident call. The TCR comes from an elderly man with head and neck cancer. Here is the DNA: TGTGCCAGCAGTTTCTCGTCAGAATATGGCTACACCTTC. This translates into CASSFSSEYGYTF.